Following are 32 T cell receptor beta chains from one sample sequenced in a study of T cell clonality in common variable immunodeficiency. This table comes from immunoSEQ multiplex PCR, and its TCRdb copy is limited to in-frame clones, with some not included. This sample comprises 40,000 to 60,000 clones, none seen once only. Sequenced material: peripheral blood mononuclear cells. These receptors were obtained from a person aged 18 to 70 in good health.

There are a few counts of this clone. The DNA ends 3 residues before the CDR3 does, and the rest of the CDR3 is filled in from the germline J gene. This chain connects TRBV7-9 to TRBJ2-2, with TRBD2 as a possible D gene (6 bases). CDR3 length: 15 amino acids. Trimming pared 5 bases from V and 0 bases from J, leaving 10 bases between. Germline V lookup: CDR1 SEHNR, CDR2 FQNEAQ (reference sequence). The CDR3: CASSRGLSNTGELFF. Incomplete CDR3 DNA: TGTGCCAGCAGCCGGGGACTCTCGAACACCGGGGAG.

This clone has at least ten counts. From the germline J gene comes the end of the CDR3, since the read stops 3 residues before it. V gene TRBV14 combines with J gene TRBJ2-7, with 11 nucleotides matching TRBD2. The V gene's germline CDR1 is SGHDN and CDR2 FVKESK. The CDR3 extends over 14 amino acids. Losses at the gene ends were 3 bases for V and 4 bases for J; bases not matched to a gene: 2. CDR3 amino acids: CASSQASGRYEQYF. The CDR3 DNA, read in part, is TGTGCCAGCAGCCAGGCTAGCGGGAGGTACGAG.

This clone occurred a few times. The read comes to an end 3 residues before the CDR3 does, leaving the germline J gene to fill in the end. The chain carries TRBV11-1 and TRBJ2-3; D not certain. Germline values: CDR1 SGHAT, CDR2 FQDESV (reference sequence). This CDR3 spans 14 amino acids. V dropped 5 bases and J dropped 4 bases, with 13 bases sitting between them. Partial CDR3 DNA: TGTGCCAGCAGCCCGACTGATGGCCCAGATACG. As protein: CASSPTDGPDT. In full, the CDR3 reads CASSPTDGPDTQYF. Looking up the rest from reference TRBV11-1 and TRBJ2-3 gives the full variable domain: EAEVAQSPRYKITEKSQAVAFWCDPISGHATLYWYRQILGQGPELLVQFQDESVVDDSQLPKDRFSAERLKGVDSTLKIQPAELGDSAMYLCASSPTDGPDTQYFGPGTRLTVL.

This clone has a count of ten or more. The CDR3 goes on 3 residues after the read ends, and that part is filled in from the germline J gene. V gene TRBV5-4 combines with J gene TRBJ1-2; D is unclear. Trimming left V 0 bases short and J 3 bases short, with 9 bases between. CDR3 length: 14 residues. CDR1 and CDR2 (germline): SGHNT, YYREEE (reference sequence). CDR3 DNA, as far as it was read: TGTGCCAGCAGCTTGGGACAAAGGGACTATGGC. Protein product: CASSLGQRDYG. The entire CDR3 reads CASSLGQRDYGYTF.

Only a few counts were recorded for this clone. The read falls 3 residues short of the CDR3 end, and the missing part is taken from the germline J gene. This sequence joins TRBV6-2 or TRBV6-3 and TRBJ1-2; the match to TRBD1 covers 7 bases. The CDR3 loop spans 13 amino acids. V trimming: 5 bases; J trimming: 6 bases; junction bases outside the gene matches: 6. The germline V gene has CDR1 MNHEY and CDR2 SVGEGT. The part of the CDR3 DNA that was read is TGTGCCAGCAGTGAGACAGGGAGAGATGGC. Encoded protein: CASSETGRDG. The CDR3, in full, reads CASSETGRDGYTF.

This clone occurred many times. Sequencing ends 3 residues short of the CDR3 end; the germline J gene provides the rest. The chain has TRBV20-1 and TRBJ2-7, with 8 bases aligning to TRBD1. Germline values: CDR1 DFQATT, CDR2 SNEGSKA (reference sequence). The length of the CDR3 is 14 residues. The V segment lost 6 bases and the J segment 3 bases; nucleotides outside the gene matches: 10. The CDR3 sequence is CSATQDRGSYEQYF. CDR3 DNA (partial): TGCAGTGCAACCCAAGACAGGGGTAGCTACGAG.

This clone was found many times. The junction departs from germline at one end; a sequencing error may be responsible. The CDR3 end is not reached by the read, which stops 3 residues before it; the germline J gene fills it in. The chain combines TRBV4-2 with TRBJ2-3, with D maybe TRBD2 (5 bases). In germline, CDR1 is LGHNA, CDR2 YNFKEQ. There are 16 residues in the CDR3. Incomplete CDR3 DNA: TGCGCCAGCAGCCACCGGACGGCCCGGGGTACAGATACG. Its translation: CASSHRTARGTDT. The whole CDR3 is CASSHRTARGTDTQYF.

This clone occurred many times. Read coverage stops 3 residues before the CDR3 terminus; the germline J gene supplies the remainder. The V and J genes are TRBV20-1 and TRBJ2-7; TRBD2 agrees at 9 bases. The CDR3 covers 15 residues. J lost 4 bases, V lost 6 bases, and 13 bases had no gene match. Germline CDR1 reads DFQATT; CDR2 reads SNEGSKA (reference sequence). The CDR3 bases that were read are TGCAGTGCCCCGGGTAGCGGGGGTGGGTGGTACGAG. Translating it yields CSAPGSGGGWYE. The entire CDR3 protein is CSAPGSGGGWYEQYF.

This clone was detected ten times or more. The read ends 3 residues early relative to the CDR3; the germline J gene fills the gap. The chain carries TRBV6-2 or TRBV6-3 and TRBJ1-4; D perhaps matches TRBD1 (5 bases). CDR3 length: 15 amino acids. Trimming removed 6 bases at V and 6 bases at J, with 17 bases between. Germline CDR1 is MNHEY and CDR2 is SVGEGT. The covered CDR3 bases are TGTGCCAGCAGAGCCGCAGGGAGTCAAGATGAAAAA. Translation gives CASRAAGSQDEK. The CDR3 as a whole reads CASRAAGSQDEKLFF.

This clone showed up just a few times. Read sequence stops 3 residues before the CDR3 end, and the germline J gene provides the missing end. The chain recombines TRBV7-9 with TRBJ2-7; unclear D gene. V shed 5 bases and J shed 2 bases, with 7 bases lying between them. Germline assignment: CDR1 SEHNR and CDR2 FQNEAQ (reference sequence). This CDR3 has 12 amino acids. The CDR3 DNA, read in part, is TGTGCCAGCAGCCATTCGGCCTACGAG. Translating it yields CASSHSAYE. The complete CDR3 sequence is CASSHSAYEQYF.

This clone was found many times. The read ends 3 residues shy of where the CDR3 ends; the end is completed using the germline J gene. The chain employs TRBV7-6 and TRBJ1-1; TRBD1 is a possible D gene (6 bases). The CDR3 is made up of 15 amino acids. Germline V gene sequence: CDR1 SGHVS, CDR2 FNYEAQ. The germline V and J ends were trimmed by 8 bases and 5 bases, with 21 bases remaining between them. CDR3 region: CASQGIWMGKTEAFF. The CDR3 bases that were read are TGTGCCAGCCAGGGGATATGGATGGGTAAAACTGAA. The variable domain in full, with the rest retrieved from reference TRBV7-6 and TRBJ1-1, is GAGVSQSPRYKVTKRGQDVALRCDPISGHVSLYWYRQALGQGPEFLTYFNYEAQQDKSGLPNDRFSAERPEGSISTLTIQRTEQRDSAMYRCASQGIWMGKTEAFFGQGTRLTVV.

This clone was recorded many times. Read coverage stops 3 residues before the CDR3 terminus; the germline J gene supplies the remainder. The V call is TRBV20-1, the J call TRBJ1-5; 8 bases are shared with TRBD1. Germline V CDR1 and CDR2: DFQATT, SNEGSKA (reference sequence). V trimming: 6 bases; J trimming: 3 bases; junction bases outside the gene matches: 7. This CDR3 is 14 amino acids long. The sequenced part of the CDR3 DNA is TGCAGTGCCCCGACAGGGGTGAACAATCAGCCC. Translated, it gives CSAPTGVNNQP. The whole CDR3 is CSAPTGVNNQPQHF.

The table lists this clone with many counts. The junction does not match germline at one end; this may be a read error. The sequenced part of the CDR3 DNA is TGCGCCAGCAGCCTGGGACTAGCGGGGGGGTACAATGAG. It codes for CASSLGLAGGYNE. The CDR3 in its entirety is CASSLGLAGGYNEQFF. The rearrangement links TRBV4-2 to TRBJ2-1; TRBD2 matches 16 bases. The read gets to within 3 residues of the CDR3 end, and the germline J gene fills in the rest. Germline V lookup: CDR1 LGHNA, CDR2 YNFKEQ. The length of the CDR3 is 16 residues.

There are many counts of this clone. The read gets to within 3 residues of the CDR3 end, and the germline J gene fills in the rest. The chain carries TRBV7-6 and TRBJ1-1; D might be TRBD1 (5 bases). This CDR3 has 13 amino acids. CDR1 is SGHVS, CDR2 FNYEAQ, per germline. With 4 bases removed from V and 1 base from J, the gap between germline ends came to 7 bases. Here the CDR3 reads CASSSGGNTEAFF. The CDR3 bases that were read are TGTGCCAGCAGCTCGGGGGGGAACACTGAA.

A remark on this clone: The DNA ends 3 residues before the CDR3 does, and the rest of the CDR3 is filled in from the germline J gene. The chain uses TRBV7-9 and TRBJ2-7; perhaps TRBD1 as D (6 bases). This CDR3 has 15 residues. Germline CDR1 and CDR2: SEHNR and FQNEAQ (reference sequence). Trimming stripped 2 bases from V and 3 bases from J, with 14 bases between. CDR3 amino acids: CASSLRGGSLYEQYF. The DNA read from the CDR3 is TGTGCCAGCAGCTTACGAGGGGGTTCCCTCTACGAG.

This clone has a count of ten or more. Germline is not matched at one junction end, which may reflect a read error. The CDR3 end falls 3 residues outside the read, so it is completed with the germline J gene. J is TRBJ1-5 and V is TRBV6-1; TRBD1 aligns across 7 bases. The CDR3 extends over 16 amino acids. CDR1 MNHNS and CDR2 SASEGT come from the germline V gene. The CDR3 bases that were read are TGTGCCAGCAGAGAAGGGACAGCCACAGGCAATCAGCCC. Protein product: CASREGTATGNQP. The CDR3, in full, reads CASREGTATGNQPQHF.

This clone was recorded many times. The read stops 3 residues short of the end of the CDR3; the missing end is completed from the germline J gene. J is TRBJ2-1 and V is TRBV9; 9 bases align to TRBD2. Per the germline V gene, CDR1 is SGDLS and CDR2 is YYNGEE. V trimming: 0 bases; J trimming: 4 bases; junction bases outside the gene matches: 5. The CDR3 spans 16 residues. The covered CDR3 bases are TGTGCCAGCAGCGTAGCTAGCGGGGACCTATACAATGAG. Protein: CASSVASGDLYNE. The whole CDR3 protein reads CASSVASGDLYNEQFF.

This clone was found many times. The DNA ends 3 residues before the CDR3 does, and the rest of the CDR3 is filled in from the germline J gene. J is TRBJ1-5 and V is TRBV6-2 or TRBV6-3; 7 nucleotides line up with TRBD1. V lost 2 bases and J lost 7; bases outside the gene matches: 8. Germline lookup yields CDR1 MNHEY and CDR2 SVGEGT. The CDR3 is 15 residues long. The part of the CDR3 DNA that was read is TGTGCCAGCAGTTACGGGACAGACCGTGGGCAGCCC. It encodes CASSYGTDRGQP. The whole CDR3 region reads CASSYGTDRGQPQHF.

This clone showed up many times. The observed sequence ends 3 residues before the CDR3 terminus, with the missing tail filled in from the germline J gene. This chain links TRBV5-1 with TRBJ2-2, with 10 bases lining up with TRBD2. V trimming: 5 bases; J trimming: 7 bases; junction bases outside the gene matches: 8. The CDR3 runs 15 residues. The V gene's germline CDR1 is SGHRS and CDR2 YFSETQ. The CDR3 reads CASSLPGLAIGELFF. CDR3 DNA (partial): TGCGCCAGCAGTCTGCCGGGACTAGCGATCGGGGAG.

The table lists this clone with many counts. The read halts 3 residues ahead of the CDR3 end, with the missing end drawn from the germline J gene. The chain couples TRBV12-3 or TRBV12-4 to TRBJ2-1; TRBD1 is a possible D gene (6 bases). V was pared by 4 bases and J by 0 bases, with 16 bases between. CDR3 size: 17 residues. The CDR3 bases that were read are TGTGCCAGCAGTTCCTACCCCGACAGGAGCTCCTACAATGAG. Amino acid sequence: CASSSYPDRSSYNE. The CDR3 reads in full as CASSSYPDRSSYNEQFF.

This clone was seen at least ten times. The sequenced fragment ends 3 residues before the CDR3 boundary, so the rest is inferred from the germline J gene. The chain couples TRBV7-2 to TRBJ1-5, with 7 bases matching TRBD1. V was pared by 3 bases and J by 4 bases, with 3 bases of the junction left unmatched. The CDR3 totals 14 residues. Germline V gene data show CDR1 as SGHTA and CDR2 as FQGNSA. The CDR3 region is CASSLTGRNQPQHF. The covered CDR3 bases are TGTGCCAGCAGCTTGACAGGGCGAAATCAGCCC.

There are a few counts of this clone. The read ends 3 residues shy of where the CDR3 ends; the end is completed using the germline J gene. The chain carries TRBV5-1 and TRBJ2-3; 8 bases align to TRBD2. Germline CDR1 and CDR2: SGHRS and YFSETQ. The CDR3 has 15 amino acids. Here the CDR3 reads CASSLSAGGQETQYF. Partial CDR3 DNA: TGCGCCAGCAGCTTGAGCGCGGGGGGCCAAGAGACG.

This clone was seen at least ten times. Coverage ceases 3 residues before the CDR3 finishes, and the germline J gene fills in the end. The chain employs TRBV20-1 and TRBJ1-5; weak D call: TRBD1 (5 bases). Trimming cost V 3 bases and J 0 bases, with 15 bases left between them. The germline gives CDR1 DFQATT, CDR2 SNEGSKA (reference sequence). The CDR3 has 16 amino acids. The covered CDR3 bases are TGCAGTGCTAGTCAATTCGACAGCTATAGCAATCAGCCC. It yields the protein CSASQFDSYSNQP. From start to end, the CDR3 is CSASQFDSYSNQPQHF.

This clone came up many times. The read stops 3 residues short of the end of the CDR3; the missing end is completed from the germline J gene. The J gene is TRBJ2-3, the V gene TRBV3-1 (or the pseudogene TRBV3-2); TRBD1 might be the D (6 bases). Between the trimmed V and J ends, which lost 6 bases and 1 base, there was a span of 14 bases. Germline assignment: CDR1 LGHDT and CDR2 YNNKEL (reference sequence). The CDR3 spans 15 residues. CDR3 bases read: TGTGCCAGCAGTCTTGGACAGATACGCACAGATACG. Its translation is CASSLGQIRTDT. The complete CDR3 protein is CASSLGQIRTDTQYF.

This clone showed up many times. The CDR3 DNA, read in part, is TGTGCCAGCAGTTGGGGACTAGCAGGCACCGGGGAG. Translated, it gives CASSWGLAGTGE. Given in full, the CDR3 is CASSWGLAGTGELFF. J is TRBJ2-2 and V is TRBV12-3 or TRBV12-4; the match to TRBD2 covers 9 bases. The read halts 3 residues ahead of the CDR3 end, with the missing end drawn from the germline J gene. The V gene end was trimmed by 4 bases and the J gene end by 4 bases; junction bases not matched to a gene: 4. This CDR3 contains 15 residues.

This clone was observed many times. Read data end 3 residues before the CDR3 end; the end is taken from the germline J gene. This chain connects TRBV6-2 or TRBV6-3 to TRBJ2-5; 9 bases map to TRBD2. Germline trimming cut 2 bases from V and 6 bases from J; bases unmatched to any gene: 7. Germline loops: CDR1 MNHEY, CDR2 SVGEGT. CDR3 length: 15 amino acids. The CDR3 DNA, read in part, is TGTGCCAGCAGTTACACCCGCGCTAGCGGGAAGACC. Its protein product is CASSYTRASGKT. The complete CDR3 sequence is CASSYTRASGKTQYF.

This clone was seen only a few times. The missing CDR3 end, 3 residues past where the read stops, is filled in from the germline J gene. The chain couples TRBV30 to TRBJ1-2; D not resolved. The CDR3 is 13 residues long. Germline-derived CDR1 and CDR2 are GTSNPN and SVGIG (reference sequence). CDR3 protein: CAWNKRAGNDYTF. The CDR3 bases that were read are TGTGCCTGGAATAAGCGTGCTGGTAATGAC.

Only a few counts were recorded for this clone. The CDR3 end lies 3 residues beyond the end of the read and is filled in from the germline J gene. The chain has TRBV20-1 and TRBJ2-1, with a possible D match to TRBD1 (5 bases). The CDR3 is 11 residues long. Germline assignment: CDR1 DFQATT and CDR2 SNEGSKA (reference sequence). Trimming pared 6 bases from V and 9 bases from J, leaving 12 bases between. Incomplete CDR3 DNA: TGCAGTGCAACGCAGGGAACTGAG. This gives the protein CSATQGTE. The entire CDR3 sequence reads CSATQGTEQFF.

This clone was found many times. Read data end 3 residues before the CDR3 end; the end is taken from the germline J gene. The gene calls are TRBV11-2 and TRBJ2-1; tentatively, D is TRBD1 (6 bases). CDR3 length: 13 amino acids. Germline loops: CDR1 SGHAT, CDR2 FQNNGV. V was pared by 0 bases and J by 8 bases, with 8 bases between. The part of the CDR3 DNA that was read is TGTGCCAGCAGCTTAGACAGGGGCCATGAG. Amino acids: CASSLDRGHE. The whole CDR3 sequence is CASSLDRGHEQFF.

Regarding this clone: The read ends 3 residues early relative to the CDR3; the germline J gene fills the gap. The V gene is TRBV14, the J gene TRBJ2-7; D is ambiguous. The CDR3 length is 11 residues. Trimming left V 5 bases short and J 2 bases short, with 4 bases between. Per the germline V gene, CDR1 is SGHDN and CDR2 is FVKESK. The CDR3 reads CASSFAYEQYF. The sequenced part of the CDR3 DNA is TGTGCCAGCAGCTTCGCCTACGAG.

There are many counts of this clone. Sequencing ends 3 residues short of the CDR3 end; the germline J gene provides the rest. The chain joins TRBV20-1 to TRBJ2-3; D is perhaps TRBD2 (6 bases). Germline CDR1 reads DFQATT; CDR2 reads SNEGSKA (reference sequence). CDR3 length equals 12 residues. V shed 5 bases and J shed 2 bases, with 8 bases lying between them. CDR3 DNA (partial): TGCAGTGCTGAGGACTACACAGATACG. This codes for CSAEDYTDT. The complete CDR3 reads CSAEDYTDTQYF.

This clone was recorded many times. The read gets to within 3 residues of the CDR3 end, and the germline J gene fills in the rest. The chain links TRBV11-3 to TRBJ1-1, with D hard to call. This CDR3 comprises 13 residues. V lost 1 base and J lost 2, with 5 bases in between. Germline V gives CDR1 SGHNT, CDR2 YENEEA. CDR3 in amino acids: CASSLVRNTEAFF. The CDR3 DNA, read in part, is TGTGCCAGCAGCTTAGTCAGAAACACTGAA.